A selection of T cell receptor beta chains follows, all from one sample in a study of early T cells in non-severe SARS-CoV-2 infection. TCRdb used MiXCR to reprocess the 5' RACE reads, holding one entry per CDR3 protein. The sample includes 20,000 to 25,000 distinct CDR3 sequences, 4.5% to 5.5% of them seen just once. Sequencing was done on a sample of whole blood. Receptor source: an adult who was a healthcare worker with PCR-confirmed SARS-CoV-2 infection or an uninfected control (not recorded which). The CDR3 runs from the conserved cysteine through the conserved F or W. The order of the fields is V gene, J gene, clone size, D gene, CDR3 DNA, CDR3 protein. The D gene is left open where the match is weak. A clone size is listed for some rows: how often the clone was seen (once, few, many), or a class if it is expanded.

TRBV6-4	TRBJ2-1	many	TRBD1	TGTGCCAGCAGTGAAATGGGACAGCCCGCTAGTGAGCAGTTCTTC	CASSEMGQPASEQFF
TRBV28	TRBJ2-5	few	NA	TGTGCCAGCAGTCCCCGGTGGGGAGAGACCCAGTACTTC	CASSPRWGETQYF
TRBV20-1	TRBJ1-5	many	NA	TGCAGTGCTACCCTCGACGGAGTTCCTAATCAGCCCCAGCATTTT	CSATLDGVPNQPQHF
TRBV6-2/TRBV6-3	TRBJ1-5	few	NA	TGTGCCAGCAGAGCCCAGGGAGGACAGCCCCAGCATTTT	CASRAQGGQPQHF
TRBV20-1	TRBJ2-1	many	NA	TGCAGTGCTAGAGATTCGCTAAACAATGAGCAGTTCTTC	CSARDSLNNEQFF
TRBV19	TRBJ2-2	many	NA	TGTGCCAGAAGTGACAGGACACCAATGAACACCGGGGAGCTGTTTTTT	CARSDRTPMNTGELFF
TRBV20-1	TRBJ2-1	many	NA	TGCAGTGCTAGAAAGGACTTTCACAATGAGCAGTTCTTC	CSARKDFHNEQFF
TRBV7-3	TRBJ2-3	NA	TRBD1	TGTGCCAGCAGCCAAGTAGGGACAGGAGCCGCAGATACGCAGTATTTT	CASSQVGTGAADTQYF
TRBV7-6	TRBJ2-7	few	NA	TGTGCCAGCAGCTTAGCCTTCGATTCCTACGAGCAGTACTTC	CASSLAFDSYEQYF
TRBV11-2	TRBJ1-5	many	NA	TGTGCCAGCAGCTCCAGCGATCAGCCCCAGCATTTT	CASSSSDQPQHF
TRBV24-1	TRBJ2-1	many	NA	TGTGCCACCAGTCCTAGGGGCAGGGGATACAATGAGCAGTTCTTC	CATSPRGRGYNEQFF
TRBV7-8	TRBJ1-5	few	NA	TGTGCCAGCAGCTTAGCCACCATTAGCAATCAGCCCCAGCATTTT	CASSLATISNQPQHF
TRBV5-1	TRBJ2-2	many	NA	TGCGCCAGCAGCTTATTGTCAAACACCGGGGAGCTGTTTTTT	CASSLLSNTGELFF